The 10 T cell receptor beta chains reported below all come from one sample, sequenced in a study of blood T cells in healthy people across ages. A J-beta primer mix and a sample-barcoded 5' primer were used in a second PCR of about 7 to 12 cycles. One entry per CDR3 protein, called by TCRdb with MiXCR from the 5' RACE reads. The table has over 600,000 distinct CDR3 sequences, 56% seen once. Sequencing used blood. Receptor source: a man aged 35 to 55 in good health.

This clonotype was seen once. The chain recombines TRBV6-2 or TRBV6-3 with TRBJ2-7; 9 bases map to TRBD2. There are 14 residues in the CDR3. From germline, CDR1 is MNHEY and CDR2 SVGEGT. After removal of 4 bases from V and 3 bases from J, the junction contained 4 bases not matched to a gene. CDR3 residues: CASSSLAGLYEQYF. CDR3 nucleotides: TGTGCCAGCAGTTCCCTAGCGGGACTCTACGAGCAGTACTTC.

The gene calls are TRBV27 and TRBJ2-5; TRBD1 matches at 10 bases. This CDR3 is 13 amino acids long. Germline-derived CDR1 and CDR2 are MNHEY and SMNVEV (reference sequence). The CDR3: CVTRTGGGETQYF. The CDR3 nucleotides read TGTGTCACCAGGACAGGGGGAGGAGAGACCCAGTACTTC.

The chain joins TRBV6-1 to TRBJ1-5; D is unclear. The CDR3 has 16 residues. CDR1 is MNHNS, CDR2 SASEGT, per germline. With 6 bases removed from V and 1 base from J, the gap between germline ends came to 16 bases. CDR3 amino acids: CASRPRSGGSNQPQHF. CDR3 coding DNA: TGTGCCAGCAGACCCAGATCAGGAGGGAGCAATCAGCCCCAGCATTTT.

The rearrangement joins TRBV5-4 to TRBJ2-5, with TRBD1 matching over 9 bases. CDR1 and CDR2 from the germline V gene are SGHNT and YYREEE (reference sequence). This CDR3 spans 14 amino acids. Trimming at V came to 9 bases and at J to 3 bases, leaving 9 bases not matched to a gene. The DNA of the CDR3 is TGTGCCACCAGGCGGACAGGGGTTAAAGAGACCCAGTACTTC. This sequence encodes CATRRTGVKETQYF.

This chain joins TRBV20-1 and TRBJ1-1, with D unclear. The V and J ends lost 6 bases and 7 bases respectively, with 12 bases between them. CDR1 is DFQATT and CDR2 is SNEGSKA in the germline V gene (reference sequence). CDR3 length: 11 amino acids. The CDR3 loop reads CSAGIHGEAFF. The CDR3, as DNA: TGCAGTGCCGGTATTCACGGTGAAGCTTTCTTT.

This chain joins TRBV7-3 and TRBJ2-1; no reliable D call. The DNA end favors TRBJ2-7, so the J call may be wrong. This CDR3 region has 13 residues. Germline loops: CDR1 SGHTA, CDR2 FQGTGA. The CDR3 nucleotides read TGTGCCAGCAGCTTCTCGGGTTACAATGAGCAGTACTTC. It yields the protein CASSFSGYNEQYF.

This clonotype was seen more than once but under ten times. The chain links TRBV6-5 to TRBJ2-7; 7 bases align to TRBD2. Germline CDR1 is MNHEY and CDR2 is SVGAGI. V shed 5 bases and J 2 bases; nucleotides not matched to a gene: 6. The CDR3 loop spans 14 amino acids. The chain's CDR3 is CASSQRDSAYEQYF. The DNA for the CDR3 is TGTGCCAGCAGTCAGCGGGACTCGGCCTACGAGCAGTACTTC.

The chain links TRBV7-9 to TRBJ2-5; 7 bases align to TRBD1. The CDR3 runs 14 residues. Germline V lookup: CDR1 SEHNR, CDR2 FQNEAQ (reference sequence). Trimming removed 5 bases from V and 4 bases from J; junction bases left unmatched: 7. The CDR3 region has the DNA TGTGCCAGCAGCGGGGGACAGTTCGGAGAGACCCAGTACTTC. This codes for CASSGGQFGETQYF.

Many counts were recorded for this clonotype. The rearrangement joins TRBV28 to TRBJ1-1; 7 nucleotides match TRBD1. The CDR3 runs to 13 residues. Per the germline V gene, CDR1 is MDHEN and CDR2 is SYDVKM. V dropped 3 bases and J dropped 7; count of bases not matched to a gene: 5. The CDR3 loop reads CASSLTGQSEAFF. The CDR3 bases are TGTGCCAGCAGTTTGACGGGACAGAGTGAAGCTTTCTTT. Variable domain in full (rest from reference TRBV28 and TRBJ1-1): DVKVTQSSRYLVKRTGEKVFLECVQDMDHENMFWYRQDPGLGLRLIYFSYDVKMKEKGDIPEGYSVSREKKERFSLILESASTNQTSMYLCASSLTGQSEAFFGQGTRLTVV.

This rearrangement joins TRBV14 to TRBJ2-1; maybe TRBD1 (5 bases). V dropped 0 bases and J dropped 9 bases, with 18 bases sitting between them. Germline V lookup: CDR1 SGHDN, CDR2 FVKESK. The CDR3 runs 16 residues. The CDR3 DNA reads as TGTGCCAGCAGCCAAGATTGGGGTAGGGGTACGGGTGAGCAGTTCTTC. Its protein product is CASSQDWGRGTGEQFF.